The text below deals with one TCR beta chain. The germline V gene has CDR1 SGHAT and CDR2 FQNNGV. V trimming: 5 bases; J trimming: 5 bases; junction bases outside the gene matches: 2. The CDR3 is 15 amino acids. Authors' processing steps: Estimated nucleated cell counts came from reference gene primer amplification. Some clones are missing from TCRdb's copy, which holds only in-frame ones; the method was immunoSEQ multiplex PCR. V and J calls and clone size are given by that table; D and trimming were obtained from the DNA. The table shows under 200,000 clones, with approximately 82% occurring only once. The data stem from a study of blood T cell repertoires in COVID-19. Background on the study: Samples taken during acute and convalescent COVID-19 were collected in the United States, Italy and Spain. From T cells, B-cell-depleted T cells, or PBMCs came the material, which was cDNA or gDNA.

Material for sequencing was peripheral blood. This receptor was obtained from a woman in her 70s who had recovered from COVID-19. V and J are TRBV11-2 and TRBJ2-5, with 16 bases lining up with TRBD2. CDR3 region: CASSTGLAGGETQYF. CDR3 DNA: TGTGCCAGCAGCACGGGACTAGCGGGAGGGGAGACCCAGTACTTC.